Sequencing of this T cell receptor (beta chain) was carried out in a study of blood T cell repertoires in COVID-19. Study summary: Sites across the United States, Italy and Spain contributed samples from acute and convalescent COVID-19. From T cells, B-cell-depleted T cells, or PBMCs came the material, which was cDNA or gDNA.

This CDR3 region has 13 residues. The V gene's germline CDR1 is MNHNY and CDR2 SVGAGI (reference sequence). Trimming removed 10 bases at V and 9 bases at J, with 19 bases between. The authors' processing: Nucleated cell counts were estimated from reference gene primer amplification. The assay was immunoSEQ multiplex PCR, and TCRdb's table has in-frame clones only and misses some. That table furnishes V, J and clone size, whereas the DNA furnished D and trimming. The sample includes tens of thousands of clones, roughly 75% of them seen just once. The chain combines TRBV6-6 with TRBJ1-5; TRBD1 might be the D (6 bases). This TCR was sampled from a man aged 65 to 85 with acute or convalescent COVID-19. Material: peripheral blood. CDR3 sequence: CAISLDSHRPQHF. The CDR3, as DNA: TGTGCCATATCCTTGGACAGTCATCGGCCCCAGCATTTT.